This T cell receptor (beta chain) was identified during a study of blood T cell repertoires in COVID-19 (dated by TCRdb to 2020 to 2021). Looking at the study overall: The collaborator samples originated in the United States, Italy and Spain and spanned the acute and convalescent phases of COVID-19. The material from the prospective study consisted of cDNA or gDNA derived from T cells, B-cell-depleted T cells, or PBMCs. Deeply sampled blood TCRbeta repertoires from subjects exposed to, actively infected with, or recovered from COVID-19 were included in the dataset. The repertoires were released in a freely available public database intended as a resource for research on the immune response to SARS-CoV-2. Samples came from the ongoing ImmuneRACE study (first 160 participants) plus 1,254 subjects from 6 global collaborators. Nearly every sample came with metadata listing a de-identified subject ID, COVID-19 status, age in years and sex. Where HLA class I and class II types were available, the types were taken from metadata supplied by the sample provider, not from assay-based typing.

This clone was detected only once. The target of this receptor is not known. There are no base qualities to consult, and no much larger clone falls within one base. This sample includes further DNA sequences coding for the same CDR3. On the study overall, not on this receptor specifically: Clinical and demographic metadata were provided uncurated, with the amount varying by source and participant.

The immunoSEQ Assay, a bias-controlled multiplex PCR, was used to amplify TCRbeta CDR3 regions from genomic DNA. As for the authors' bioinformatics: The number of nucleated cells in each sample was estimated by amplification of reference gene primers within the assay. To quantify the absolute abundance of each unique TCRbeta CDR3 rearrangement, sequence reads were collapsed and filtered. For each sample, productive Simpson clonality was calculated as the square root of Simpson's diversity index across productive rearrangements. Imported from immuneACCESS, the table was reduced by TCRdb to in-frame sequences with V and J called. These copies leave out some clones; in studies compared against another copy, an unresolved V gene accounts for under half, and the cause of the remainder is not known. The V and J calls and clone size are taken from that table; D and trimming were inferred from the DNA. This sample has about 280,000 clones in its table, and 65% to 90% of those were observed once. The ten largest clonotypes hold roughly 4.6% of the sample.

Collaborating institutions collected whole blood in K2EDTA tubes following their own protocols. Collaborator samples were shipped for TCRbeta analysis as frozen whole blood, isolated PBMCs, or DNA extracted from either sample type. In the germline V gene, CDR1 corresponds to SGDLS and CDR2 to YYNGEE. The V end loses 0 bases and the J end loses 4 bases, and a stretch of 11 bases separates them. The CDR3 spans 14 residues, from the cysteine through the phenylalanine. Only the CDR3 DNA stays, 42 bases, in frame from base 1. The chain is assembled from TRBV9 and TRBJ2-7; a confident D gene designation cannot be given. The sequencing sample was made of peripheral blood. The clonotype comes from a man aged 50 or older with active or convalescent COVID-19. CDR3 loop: CASSVGLAPYEQYF. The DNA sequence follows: TGTGCCAGCAGCGTAGGCCTCGCGCCTTACGAGCAGTACTTC.